This T cell receptor beta chain originates from a study of T-cell reconstitution after alpha-beta-depleted transplantation in children. CDR3 length equals 14 residues. The V end was cut by 3 bases, the J end by 0 bases, with 11 bases between. From germline, CDR1 is DFQATT and CDR2 SNEGSKA (reference sequence). In this sample, this clonotype turned up many times. Preparation of the TCRbeta library was carried out with unique molecular identifiers. TCRdb re-called the PCR reads through MiXCR, storing one row per CDR3 protein. Of approximately 490,000 distinct CDR3 sequences in the sample, approximately 10% were seen once.

J is TRBJ2-5 and V is TRBV20-1; D is perhaps TRBD1 (6 bases). Sequences were derived from PBMCs, sampled before TCRalphabeta/CD19-depleted stem cell transplant. The receptor comes from a child under 10 years old with inherited bone marrow failure, due to receive a stem cell transplant. The chain's CDR3 is CSARGADYQETQYF. DNA of the CDR3: TGCAGTGCTAGGGGGGCGGACTACCAAGAGACCCAGTACTTC.